The next 7 T cell receptor beta chains were all read from a single sample in a study of blood T cell repertoires in COVID-19. Clones were sequenced by immunoSEQ multiplex PCR, and TCRdb holds only the in-frame ones, with some missing. The sample records 100,000 to 130,000 clones, approximately 83% being singletons. Sequenced input: peripheral blood. The receptors stem from an older woman with acute or convalescent COVID-19.

The V gene is TRBV4-1, the J gene TRBJ1-2, with 10 positions matching TRBD1. Germline V gene data show CDR1 as MGHRA and CDR2 as YSYEKL. V was clipped by 5 bases and J by 1 base; unmatched bases: 13. CDR3 length equals 18 residues. The CDR3 bases are TGCGCCAGCAGCGAGTTACCTGGACAGGGGGATAATAACTATGGCTACACCTTC. This translates into CASSELPGQGDNNYGYTF.

The chain joins TRBV4-2 to TRBJ1-3, with D possibly matching TRBD1 (6 bases). V was cut by 1 base and J by 0 bases, with 13 bases left in between. CDR1 and CDR2 from the germline V gene are LGHNA and YNFKEQ. The CDR3 is 17 residues long. Written as DNA, the CDR3 is TGTGCCAGCAGCCAAGGTGGGGGCCTGAGCTCTGGAAACACCATATATTTT. This codes for CASSQGGGLSSGNTIYF.

Only a few counts were recorded for this clone. V usage is TRBV2 and J usage is TRBJ2-7, with 7 nucleotides matching TRBD2. Germline trimming cut 6 bases from V and 2 bases from J; bases unmatched to any gene: 4. This CDR3 comprises 13 residues. In germline, CDR1 is SNHLY, CDR2 FYNNEI. As DNA, the CDR3 is TGTGCCAGCAGGTCCGGGGGGACCTACGAGCAGTACGTC. This codes for CASRSGGTYEQYV.

The chain employs TRBV28 and TRBJ2-1; D is possibly TRBD2 (6 bases). This CDR3 has 14 amino acids. Trimming left V 3 bases short and J 8 bases short, with 14 bases between. Per the germline V gene, CDR1 is MDHEN and CDR2 is SYDVKM. The CDR3 loop is CASSLAGRWDEQFF. The CDR3 nucleotides are TGTGCCAGCAGTTTGGCGGGGAGATGGGATGAGCAGTTCTTC.

The chain is built from TRBV19 and TRBJ2-3; 10 bases match TRBD2. V lost 4 bases and J lost 5; bases outside the gene matches: 12. Germline CDR1 reads LNHDA; CDR2 reads SQIVND (reference sequence). The CDR3 has 17 amino acids. The CDR3 reads CASSKETSGRAGDTQYF. The CDR3 bases are TGTGCCAGTAGTAAGGAAACGAGCGGGAGGGCAGGAGATACGCAGTATTTT. Full variable domain (remainder filled in from reference TRBV19 and TRBJ2-3): DGGITQSPKYLFRKEGQNVTLSCEQNLNHDAMYWYRQDPGQGLRLIYYSQIVNDFQKGDIAEGYSVSREKKESFPLTVTSAQKNPTAFYLCASSKETSGRAGDTQYFGPGTRLTVL.

The chain combines TRBV5-6 with TRBJ1-1; TRBD1 agrees at 8 bases. This CDR3 is 15 amino acids long. Trimming cost V 2 bases and J 1 base; bases outside gene matches: 4. The germline V gene has CDR1 SGHDT and CDR2 YYEEEE. CDR3 in amino acids: CASSLLGQGNTEAFF. CDR3 nucleotide sequence: TGTGCCAGCAGCTTATTAGGACAGGGGAACACTGAAGCTTTCTTT.

CDR3 nucleotides: TGTGCCAGCAGTGAAGCGGGAACCTACCGGGGTGAGCAGTTCTTC. Its translation is CASSEAGTYRGEQFF. V usage is TRBV2 and J usage is TRBJ2-1; possibly TRBD2 for D (5 bases). Germline lookup yields CDR1 SNHLY and CDR2 FYNNEI. The V end was cut by 0 bases, the J end by 9 bases, with 15 bases between. CDR3 size: 15 residues.